This TCR beta chain stems from a study of spatial heterogeneity in lung cancer. Study-wide background: Detection of beta-chain sequences consistently exceeded that of alpha-chain sequences. Unique TCR and UMI combinations averaged more than ten appearances each in raw reads. Study outcomes and limitations: Within tumors, counts of expanded alpha and beta TCRs tracked tumor mutation counts.

Ten or more counts support this clonotype. Its target is not known. Sequence at one end of the junction differs from germline and may be a read error. A distinct unique molecular identifier was carried by each TCR cDNA molecule. Using its own MiXCR run on the 5' RACE reads, TCRdb lists one record per CDR3 protein. The sample has some 96,000 distinct CDR3 sequences, around 4.3% seen once. As for time point: sample taken at primary tumor resection. Whole RNA obtained from tumor, nontumor lung or frozen PBMC underwent sequencing without sorting. The CDR3 length is 17 residues. Germline CDR1 reads SSHAT; CDR2 reads FNYEAQ (reference sequence).

Sequenced here: lung tumor tissue, sampled at surgery. The rearrangement links TRBV7-7 to TRBJ2-2; 9 nucleotides align to TRBD2. This clonotype originated in a male donor with early-stage non-small cell lung cancer. CDR3 in amino acids: CASSQLAGTVNTGELFF. DNA of the CDR3: TGTGCTAGCAGCCAACTAGCGGGCACAGTGAACACCGGGGAGCTGTTTTTT.